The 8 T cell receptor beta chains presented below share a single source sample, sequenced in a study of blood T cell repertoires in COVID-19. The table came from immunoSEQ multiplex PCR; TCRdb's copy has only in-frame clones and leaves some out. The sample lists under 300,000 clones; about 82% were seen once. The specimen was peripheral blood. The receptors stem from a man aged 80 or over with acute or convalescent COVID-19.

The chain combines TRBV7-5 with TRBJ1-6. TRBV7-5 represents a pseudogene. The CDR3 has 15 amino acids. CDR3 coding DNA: TGTGCCAGAAGCAGAAAAACCGGGGGGAATTCACCCCTCCACTTT. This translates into CARSRKTGGNSPLHF.

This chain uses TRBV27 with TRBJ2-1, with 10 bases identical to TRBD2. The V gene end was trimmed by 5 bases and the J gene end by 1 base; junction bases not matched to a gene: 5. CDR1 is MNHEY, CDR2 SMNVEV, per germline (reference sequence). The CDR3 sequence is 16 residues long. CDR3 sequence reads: CASSPASGGSYNEQFF. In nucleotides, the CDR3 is TGTGCCAGCAGTCCCGCTAGCGGGGGATCCTACAATGAGCAGTTCTTC.

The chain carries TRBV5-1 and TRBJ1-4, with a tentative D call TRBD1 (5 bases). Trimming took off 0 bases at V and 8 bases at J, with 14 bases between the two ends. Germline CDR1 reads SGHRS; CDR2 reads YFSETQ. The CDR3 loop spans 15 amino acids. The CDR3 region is CASSLASAGHEKLFF. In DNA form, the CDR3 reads TGCGCCAGCAGCTTGGCCTCGGCAGGGCACGAAAAACTGTTTTTT.

The CDR3 region is CASSLRGPEGYTF. The CDR3 region has the DNA TGTGCCAGCAGCCTGAGGGGGCCGGAGGGCTACACCTTC. The chain recombines TRBV28 with TRBJ1-2; 7 positions match TRBD1. Germline-derived CDR1 and CDR2 are MDHEN and SYDVKM. CDR3 length equals 13 residues. V dropped 6 bases and J dropped 8; count of bases not matched to a gene: 9.

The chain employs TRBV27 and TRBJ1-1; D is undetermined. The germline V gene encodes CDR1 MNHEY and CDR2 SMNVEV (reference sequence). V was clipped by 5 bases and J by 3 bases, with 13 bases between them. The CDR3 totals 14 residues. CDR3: CASSPDIRYTEAFF. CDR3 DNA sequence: TGTGCCAGCAGTCCTGACATCCGGTACACTGAAGCTTTCTTT.

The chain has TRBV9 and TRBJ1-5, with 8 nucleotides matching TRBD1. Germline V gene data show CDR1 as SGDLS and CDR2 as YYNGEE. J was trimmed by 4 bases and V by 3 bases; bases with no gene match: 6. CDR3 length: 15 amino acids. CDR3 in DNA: TGTGCCAGCAGCGGGGCCGACAGGGGTAATCAGCCCCAGCATTTT. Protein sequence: CASSGADRGNQPQHF.

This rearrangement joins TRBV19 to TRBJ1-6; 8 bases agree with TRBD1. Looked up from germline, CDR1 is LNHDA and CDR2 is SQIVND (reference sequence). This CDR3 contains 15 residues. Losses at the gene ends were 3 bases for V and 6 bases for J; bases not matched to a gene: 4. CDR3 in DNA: TGTGCCAGTAGTATCCAGACAGGGGTTAATTCACCCCTCCACTTT. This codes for CASSIQTGVNSPLHF.

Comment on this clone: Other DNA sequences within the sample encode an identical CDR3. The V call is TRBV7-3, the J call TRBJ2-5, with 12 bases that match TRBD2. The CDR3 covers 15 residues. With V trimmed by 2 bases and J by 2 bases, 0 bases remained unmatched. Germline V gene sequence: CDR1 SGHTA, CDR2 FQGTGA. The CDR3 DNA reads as TGTGCCAGCAGCTTAGGACTAGCGGGACAAGAGACCCAGTACTTC. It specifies CASSLGLAGQETQYF.